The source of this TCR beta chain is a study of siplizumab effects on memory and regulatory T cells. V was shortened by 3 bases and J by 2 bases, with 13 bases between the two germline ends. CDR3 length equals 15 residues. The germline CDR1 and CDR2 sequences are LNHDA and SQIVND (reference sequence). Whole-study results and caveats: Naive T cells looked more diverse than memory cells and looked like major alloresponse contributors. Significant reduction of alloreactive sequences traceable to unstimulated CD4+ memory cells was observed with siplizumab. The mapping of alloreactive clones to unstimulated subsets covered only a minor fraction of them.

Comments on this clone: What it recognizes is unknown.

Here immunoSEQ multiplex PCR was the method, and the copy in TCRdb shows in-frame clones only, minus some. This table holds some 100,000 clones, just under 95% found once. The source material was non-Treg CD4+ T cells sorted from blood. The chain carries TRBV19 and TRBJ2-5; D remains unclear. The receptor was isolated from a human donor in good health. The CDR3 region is CASSISRIPQETQYF. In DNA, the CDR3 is TGTGCCAGTAGTATTTCGCGGATCCCTCAAGAGACCCAGTACTTC.